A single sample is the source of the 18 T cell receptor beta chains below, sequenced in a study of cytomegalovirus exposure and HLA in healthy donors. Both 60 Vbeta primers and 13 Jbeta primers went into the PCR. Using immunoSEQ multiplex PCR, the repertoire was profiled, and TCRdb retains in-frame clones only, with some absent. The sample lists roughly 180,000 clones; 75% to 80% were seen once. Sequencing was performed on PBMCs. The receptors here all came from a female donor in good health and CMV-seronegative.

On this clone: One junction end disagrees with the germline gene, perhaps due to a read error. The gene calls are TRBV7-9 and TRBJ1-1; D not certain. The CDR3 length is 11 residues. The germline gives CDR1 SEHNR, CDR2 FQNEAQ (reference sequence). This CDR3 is CSSSLDTEAFF. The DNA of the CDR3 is TGTTCCAGCAGCCTCGACACTGAAGCTTTCTTT.

CDR3 amino acids: CASSRGGAGESDIQYF. The CDR3 region has the DNA TGTGCCAGCAGCAGAGGGGGAGCGGGAGAGTCAGACATTCAGTACTTC. The V call is TRBV7-9, the J call TRBJ2-4; TRBD2 matches at 8 bases. With V trimmed by 5 bases and J by 8 bases, 14 bases remained unmatched. The germline V gene has CDR1 SEHNR and CDR2 FQNEAQ (reference sequence). This CDR3 is built from 16 residues.

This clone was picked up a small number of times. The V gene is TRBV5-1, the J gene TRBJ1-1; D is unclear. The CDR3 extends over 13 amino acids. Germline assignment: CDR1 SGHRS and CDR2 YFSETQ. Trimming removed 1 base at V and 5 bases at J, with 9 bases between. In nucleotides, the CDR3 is TGCGCCAGCAGCTTGTACGAGTTGACTGAAGCTTTCTTT. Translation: CASSLYELTEAFF.

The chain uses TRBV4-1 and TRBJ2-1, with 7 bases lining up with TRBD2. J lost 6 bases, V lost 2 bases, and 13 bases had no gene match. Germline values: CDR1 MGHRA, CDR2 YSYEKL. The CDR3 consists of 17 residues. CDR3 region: CASSQFGGLADPNEQFF. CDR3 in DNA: TGCGCCAGCAGCCAATTCGGGGGTCTAGCGGACCCCAATGAGCAGTTCTTC.

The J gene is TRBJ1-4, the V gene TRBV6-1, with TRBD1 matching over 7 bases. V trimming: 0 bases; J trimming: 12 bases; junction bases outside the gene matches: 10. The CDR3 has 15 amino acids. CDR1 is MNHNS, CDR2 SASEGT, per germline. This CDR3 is CASSEALGPRGELFF. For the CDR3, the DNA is TGTGCCAGCAGTGAAGCGCTAGGACCCAGGGGGGAACTGTTTTTT.

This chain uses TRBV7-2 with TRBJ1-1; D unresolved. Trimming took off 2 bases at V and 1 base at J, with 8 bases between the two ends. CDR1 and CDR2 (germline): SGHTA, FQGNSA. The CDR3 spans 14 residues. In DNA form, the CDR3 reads TGTGCCAGCAGCTTATCCCACAGGAACACTGAAGCTTTCTTT. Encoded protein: CASSLSHRNTEAFF.

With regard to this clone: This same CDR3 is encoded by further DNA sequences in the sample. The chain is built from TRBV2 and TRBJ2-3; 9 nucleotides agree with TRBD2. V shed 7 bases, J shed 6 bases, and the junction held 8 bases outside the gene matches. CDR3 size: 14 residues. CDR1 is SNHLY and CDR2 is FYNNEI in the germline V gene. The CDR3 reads CASMSGGSFDTQYF. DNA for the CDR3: TGTGCCAGCATGAGCGGGGGGTCGTTTGATACGCAGTATTTT.

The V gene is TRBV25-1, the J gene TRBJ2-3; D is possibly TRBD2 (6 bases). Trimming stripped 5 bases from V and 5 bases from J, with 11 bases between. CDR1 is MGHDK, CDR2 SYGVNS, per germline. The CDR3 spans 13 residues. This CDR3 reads CASSPGLIDTQYF. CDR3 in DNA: TGTGCCAGCAGTCCTGGACTAATAGATACGCAGTATTTT.

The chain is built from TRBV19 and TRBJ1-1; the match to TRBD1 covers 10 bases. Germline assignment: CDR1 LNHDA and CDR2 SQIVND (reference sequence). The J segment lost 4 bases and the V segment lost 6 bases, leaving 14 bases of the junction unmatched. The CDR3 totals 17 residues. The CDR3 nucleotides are TGTGCCAGTAGCCGACAGGGGGCTGTTCCCGGGGGCACTGAAGCTTTCTTT. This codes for CASSRQGAVPGGTEAFF.

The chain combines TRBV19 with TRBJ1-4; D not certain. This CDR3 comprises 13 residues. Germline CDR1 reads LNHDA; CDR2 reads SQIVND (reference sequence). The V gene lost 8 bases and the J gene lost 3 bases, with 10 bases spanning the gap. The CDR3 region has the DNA TGTGCCAGTGCGGGATCCTCTAATGAAAAACTGTTTTTT. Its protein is CASAGSSNEKLFF.

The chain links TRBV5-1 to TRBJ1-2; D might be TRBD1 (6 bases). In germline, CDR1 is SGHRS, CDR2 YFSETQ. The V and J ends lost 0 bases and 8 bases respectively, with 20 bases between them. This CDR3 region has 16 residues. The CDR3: CASSLGAGASRGGYTF. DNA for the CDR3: TGCGCCAGCAGCTTGGGGGCAGGGGCCTCCCGGGGAGGCTACACCTTC.

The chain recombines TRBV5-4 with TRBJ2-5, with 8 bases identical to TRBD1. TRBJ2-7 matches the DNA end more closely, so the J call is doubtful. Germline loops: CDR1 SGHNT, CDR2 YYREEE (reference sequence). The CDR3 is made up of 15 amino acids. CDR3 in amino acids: CASSRTGIVSYEQYF. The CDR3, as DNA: TGTGCCAGCAGCAGGACAGGGATAGTTTCCTACGAGCAGTACTTC.

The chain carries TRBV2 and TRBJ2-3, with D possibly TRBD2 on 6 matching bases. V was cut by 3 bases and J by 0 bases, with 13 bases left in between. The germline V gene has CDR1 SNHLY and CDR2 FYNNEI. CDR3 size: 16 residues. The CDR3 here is CASSEAGGASTDTQYF. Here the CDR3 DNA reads TGTGCCAGCAGTGAGGCCGGGGGAGCGAGCACAGATACGCAGTATTTT.

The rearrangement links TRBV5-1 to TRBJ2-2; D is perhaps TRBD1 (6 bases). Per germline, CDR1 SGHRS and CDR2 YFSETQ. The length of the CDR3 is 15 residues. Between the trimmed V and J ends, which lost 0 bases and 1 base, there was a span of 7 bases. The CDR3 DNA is TGCGCCAGCAGCTTGGGACAGGTGAACACCGGGGAGCTGTTTTTT. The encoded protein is CASSLGQVNTGELFF.

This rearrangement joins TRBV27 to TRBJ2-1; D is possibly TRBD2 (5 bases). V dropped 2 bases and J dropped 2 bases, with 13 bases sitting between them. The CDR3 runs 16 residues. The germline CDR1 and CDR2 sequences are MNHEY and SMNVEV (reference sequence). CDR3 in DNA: TGTGCCAGCAGTTTACCGGGGAAGGGTCCCTACAATGAGCAGTTCTTC. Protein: CASSLPGKGPYNEQFF.

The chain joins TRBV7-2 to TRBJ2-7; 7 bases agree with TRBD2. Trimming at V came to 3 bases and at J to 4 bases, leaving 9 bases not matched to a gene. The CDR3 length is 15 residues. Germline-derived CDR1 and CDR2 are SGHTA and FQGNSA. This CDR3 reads CASSFPLEAGYEQYF. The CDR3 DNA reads TGTGCCAGCAGCTTCCCCCTAGAAGCGGGGTACGAGCAGTACTTC.

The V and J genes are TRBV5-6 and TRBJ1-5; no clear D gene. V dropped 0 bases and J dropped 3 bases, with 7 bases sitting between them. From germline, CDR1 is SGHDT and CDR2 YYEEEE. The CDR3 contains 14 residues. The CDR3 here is CASSLGSYNQPQHF. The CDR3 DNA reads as TGTGCCAGCAGCTTGGGCAGTTACAATCAGCCCCAGCATTTT.

This CDR3 reads CSAQSGQGVLGEQYF. CDR3 bases: TGCAGCGCCCAGTCGGGACAGGGAGTTTTGGGCGAGCAGTACTTC. V gene TRBV29-1 combines with J gene TRBJ2-5; TRBD1 agrees at 9 bases. The better agreement between TRBJ2-7 and the DNA end casts doubt on the J call. CDR1 SQVTM and CDR2 ANQGSEA come from the germline V gene. The CDR3 runs to 15 residues.